The 29 T cell receptor beta chains in this list originate from one sample, sequenced in a study of T cell responses to AZD1222 COVID-19 vaccine. TCRdb's copy holds only in-frame clones and misses some; the assay was immunoSEQ multiplex PCR. The data contain about 130,000 clones, 88% of them singletons. The sample consisted of peripheral blood, taken on day 0 of AZD1222 vaccination. The receptors originated from an adult in good health.

The chain employs TRBV11-2 and TRBJ2-1; D not resolved. V was clipped by 5 bases and J by 7 bases, with 15 bases between them. The CDR3 consists of 14 residues. Germline V gene sequence: CDR1 SGHAT, CDR2 FQNNGV. CDR3 residues: CASSLSPWLNEQFF. The CDR3 bases are TGTGCCAGCAGCCTATCACCGTGGCTAAATGAGCAGTTCTTC.

The chain links TRBV6-6 to TRBJ2-7; 8 nucleotides match TRBD1. Germline V gene sequence: CDR1 MNHNY, CDR2 SVGAGI (reference sequence). The CDR3 totals 16 residues. V shed 4 bases and J 2 bases; nucleotides not matched to a gene: 10. The CDR3 coding sequence is TGTGCCAGCAGTTTGCCCGGGACAGGTACAACCTACGAGCAGTACTTC. Its protein product is CASSLPGTGTTYEQYF.

This chain joins TRBV28 and TRBJ1-2; the D gene is possibly TRBD1 (5 bases). Germline CDR1 is MDHEN and CDR2 is SYDVKM. This CDR3 has 17 residues. Trimming shortened V by 5 bases and J by 1 base, and 20 bases separated the two germline ends. CDR3 region: CASSRTAGARNNYGYTF. The CDR3 nucleotides are TGTGCCAGCAGTCGAACAGCCGGGGCGAGGAATAACTATGGCTACACCTTC.

Comments on this clone: Distinct nucleotide sequences in the sample also encode this CDR3. J is TRBJ2-7 and V is TRBV5-1, with 7 bases lining up with TRBD2. This CDR3 comprises 14 residues. CDR1 SGHRS and CDR2 YFSETQ come from the germline V gene. Germline trimming cut 3 bases from V and 2 bases from J; bases unmatched to any gene: 5. The CDR3 nucleotides read TGCGCCAGCAGCTCTAGCGGAGGGGCCTACGAGCAGTACTTC. Translated, it gives CASSSSGGAYEQYF.

V is TRBV27 and J is TRBJ1-1; D ambiguous. This CDR3 has 13 amino acids. V lost 3 bases and J lost 0, with 5 bases in between. Germline CDR1 reads MNHEY; CDR2 reads SMNVEV (reference sequence). The chain's CDR3 is CASSFGLNTEAFF. In DNA form, the CDR3 reads TGTGCCAGCAGTTTCGGGTTGAACACTGAAGCTTTCTTT.

This clone was seen just once. The chain uses TRBV2 and TRBJ1-2; TRBD1 agrees at 12 bases. CDR1 is SNHLY and CDR2 is FYNNEI in the germline V gene. The CDR3 consists of 15 residues. V lost 5 bases, J lost 8 bases, and 9 bases stayed unmatched. The CDR3 loop is CASSPNRDRGQGYTF. The CDR3 DNA follows: TGTGCCAGCAGTCCAAACCGGGACAGGGGGCAAGGCTACACCTTC.

The rearrangement uses TRBV19 and TRBJ2-7, with D perhaps matching TRBD2 (7 bases). V lost 9 bases and J 7 bases, leaving 13 bases between the germline ends. Germline V lookup: CDR1 LNHDA, CDR2 SQIVND (reference sequence). There are 11 residues in the CDR3. In DNA, the CDR3 is TGTGCCAGCTCGGGGGGCTGGGAGCAGTACTTC. The encoded protein is CASSGGWEQYF.

The chain recombines TRBV19 with TRBJ1-1; 9 bases are a match to TRBD1. CDR3 length equals 14 residues. The ends lost 7 bases at V and 5 bases at J; junction bases unmatched: 8. The germline V gene encodes CDR1 LNHDA and CDR2 SQIVND (reference sequence). CDR3 DNA: TGTGCCAGTACCTTACAGGGGGCATGGACTGAAGCTTTCTTT. Translating gives CASTLQGAWTEAFF.

The V and J genes are TRBV5-1 and TRBJ2-7; D is unresolved. The CDR3 has 14 amino acids. Trimming shortened V by 0 bases and J by 0 bases, and 7 bases separated the two germline ends. The germline CDR1 and CDR2 sequences are SGHRS and YFSETQ. CDR3 DNA sequence: TGCGCCAGCAGCTTGGATGCCCTCTCCTACGAGCAGTACTTC. It yields the protein CASSLDALSYEQYF.

On this clone: Distinct nucleotide sequences in the sample also encode this CDR3. V usage is TRBV5-1 and J usage is TRBJ2-3; no clear D gene. This CDR3 region has 12 residues. Trimming cost V 0 bases and J 5 bases, with 4 bases left between them. Germline V CDR1 and CDR2: SGHRS, YFSETQ. DNA of the CDR3: TGCGCCAGCAGCTTGGTGCGAGATACGCAGTATTTT. Protein sequence: CASSLVRDTQYF.

This clone has just one count. The J gene is TRBJ1-2, the V gene TRBV7-3; the match to TRBD1 covers 7 bases. The germline CDR1 and CDR2 sequences are SGHTA and FQGTGA. V was clipped by 2 bases and J by 2 bases; unmatched bases: 8. The CDR3 totals 16 residues. Here the CDR3 reads CASSLLGPGGNYGYTF. The CDR3 bases are TGTGCCAGCAGCTTACTTGGCCCAGGGGGGAACTATGGCTACACCTTC.

The chain links TRBV7-2 to TRBJ2-3, with 12 nucleotides matching TRBD2. This CDR3 spans 17 amino acids. Germline V CDR1 and CDR2: SGHTA, FQGNSA. Unmatched junction bases numbered 6, after V lost 0 bases and J lost 5 bases. The CDR3 loop reads CASSLAGTSGPGDTQYF. CDR3 DNA sequence: TGTGCCAGCAGCTTAGCAGGGACTAGCGGGCCGGGAGATACGCAGTATTTT.

The V call is TRBV25-1, the J call TRBJ1-4; D uncertain. The V gene lost 0 bases and the J gene lost 3 bases, with 8 bases spanning the gap. Germline V gene data show CDR1 as MGHDK and CDR2 as SYGVNS. CDR3 length equals 15 residues. CDR3 protein: CASSEYLGANEKLFF. Here the CDR3 DNA reads TGTGCCAGCAGTGAATATTTGGGCGCTAATGAAAAACTGTTTTTT.

The chain uses TRBV7-2 and TRBJ1-3, with 10 bases identical to TRBD1. The V and J ends lost 5 bases and 4 bases, in that order; junction bases with no gene match: 5. The germline V gene has CDR1 SGHTA and CDR2 FQGNSA. CDR3 length equals 15 residues. The CDR3 bases are TGTGCCAGCAGCCGGGACAGGGGATCAGGAAACACCATATATTTT. Its protein product is CASSRDRGSGNTIYF. The full variable domain, its missing parts supplied by reference TRBV7-2 and TRBJ1-3, is GAGVSQSPSNKVTEKGKDVELRCDPISGHTALYWYRQSLGQGLEFLIYFQGNSAPDKSGLPSDRFSAERTGGSVSTLTIQRTQQEDSAVYLCASSRDRGSGNTIYFGEGSWLTVV.

This clone was seen a single time. This CDR3 reads CASSLRDSGREKLFF. DNA of the CDR3: TGCGCCAGCAGCTTGCGGGATTCGGGGCGTGAAAAACTGTTTTTT. V and J are TRBV5-1 and TRBJ1-4, with D maybe TRBD1 (5 bases). The CDR3 is 15 amino acids. Trimming removed 1 base at V and 7 bases at J, with 14 bases between. The germline gives CDR1 SGHRS, CDR2 YFSETQ.

The chain is built from TRBV2 and TRBJ2-7, with 8 nucleotides matching TRBD1. CDR3 length: 15 residues. Looked up from germline, CDR1 is SNHLY and CDR2 is FYNNEI. After removal of 6 bases from V and 3 bases from J, the junction contained 10 bases not matched to a gene. The CDR3: CASRGRTGIDYEQYF. The CDR3 DNA follows: TGTGCCAGCAGGGGAAGGACAGGGATAGACTACGAGCAGTACTTC.

This chain uses TRBV4-3 with TRBJ2-1, with TRBD2 matching 7 bases. The ends lost 4 bases at V and 0 bases at J; junction bases unmatched: 9. The CDR3 is 17 amino acids. Germline V gives CDR1 LGHNA, CDR2 YSLEER. Here the CDR3 reads CASSPTQLASSYNEQFF. The CDR3 nucleotides read TGCGCCAGCAGCCCCACCCAACTAGCGAGCTCCTACAATGAGCAGTTCTTC.

This rearrangement joins TRBV19 to TRBJ1-6, with D perhaps TRBD1 (5 bases). The CDR3 loop spans 17 amino acids. Germline CDR1 LNHDA, CDR2 SQIVND (reference sequence). Trimming removed 4 bases from V and 7 bases from J, with 20 bases in between. DNA of the CDR3: TGTGCCAGTAGTACTCGGGCAGATCGGGGCTGGAATTCACCCCTCCACTTT. This gives the protein CASSTRADRGWNSPLHF.

J is TRBJ1-5 and V is TRBV7-9; D unresolved. Germline assignment: CDR1 SEHNR and CDR2 FQNEAQ (reference sequence). The CDR3 consists of 14 residues. The V end was cut by 5 bases, the J end by 0 bases, with 8 bases between. DNA of the CDR3: TGTGCCAGCAGCGACGGCTATAGCAATCAGCCCCAGCATTTT. This gives the protein CASSDGYSNQPQHF.

This chain joins TRBV27 and TRBJ2-5; D unclear. Trimming pared 6 bases from V and 2 bases from J, leaving 22 bases between. The length of the CDR3 is 17 residues. Germline V gene sequence: CDR1 MNHEY, CDR2 SMNVEV (reference sequence). The CDR3 coding sequence is TGTGCCAGCAGCAACCAGCACAAACCCAGCCAACAAGAGACCCAGTACTTC. It encodes CASSNQHKPSQQETQYF.

The chain is built from TRBV27 and TRBJ1-1; D unclear. Trimming took off 6 bases at V and 0 bases at J, with 20 bases between the two ends. The germline V gene encodes CDR1 MNHEY and CDR2 SMNVEV (reference sequence). The CDR3 extends over 17 amino acids. This CDR3 is CASSRPSGSTMNTEAFF. The CDR3 DNA reads TGTGCCAGCAGCCGTCCCTCGGGCAGCACCATGAACACTGAAGCTTTCTTT.

The chain couples TRBV6-5 to TRBJ2-2; TRBD1 is a possible D gene (5 bases). The CDR3 is 13 amino acids. The ends were cut back, 5 bases at V and 6 bases at J, with 10 bases in the middle. Germline V gene data show CDR1 as MNHEY and CDR2 as SVGAGI. The chain's CDR3 is CASSTTVAGELFF. In DNA, the CDR3 is TGTGCCAGCAGTACGACAGTAGCCGGGGAGCTGTTTTTT.

CDR3 region: CASSETDRVLVGNQPQHF. CDR3 in DNA: TGTGCCAGCAGTGAAACGGACAGGGTCTTAGTCGGCAATCAGCCCCAGCATTTT. The gene calls are TRBV6-1 and TRBJ1-5; 8 positions match TRBD1. This CDR3 is built from 18 residues. The V gene's germline CDR1 is MNHNS and CDR2 SASEGT. Trimming took 2 bases from V and 2 from J; bases not matched to a gene: 11.

V and J are TRBV27 and TRBJ2-7; 8 bases are shared with TRBD1. J was trimmed by 5 bases and V by 5 bases; bases with no gene match: 8. CDR3 length equals 14 residues. The germline V gene encodes CDR1 MNHEY and CDR2 SMNVEV (reference sequence). For the CDR3, the DNA is TGTGCCAGCAGTCCCTGGGACAGGATGGACGAGCAGTACTTC. Translating it yields CASSPWDRMDEQYF.

This sequence joins TRBV21-1 and TRBJ1-1. TRBV21-1 is a listed pseudogene. The CDR3 contains 15 residues. The chain's CDR3 is CASSKAFDTDTEAFF. The CDR3 bases are TGTGCCAGCAGCAAAGCGTTCGATACGGACACTGAAGCTTTCTTT.

CDR3 protein: CASSVESSGDYEQYF. CDR3 DNA: TGTGCCAGCAGCGTAGAGTCTAGCGGGGACTACGAGCAGTACTTC. The chain has TRBV9 and TRBJ2-7, with 9 bases that match TRBD2. CDR3 length: 15 amino acids. J was trimmed by 3 bases and V by 0 bases; bases with no gene match: 4. From germline, CDR1 is SGDLS and CDR2 YYNGEE. The variable domain in full, with the rest retrieved from reference TRBV9 and TRBJ2-7, is DSGVTQTPKHLITATGQRVTLRCSPRSGDLSVYWYQQSLDQGLQFLIQYYNGEERAKGNILERFSAQQFPDLHSELNLSSLELGDSALYFCASSVESSGDYEQYFGPGTRLTVT.

The gene calls are TRBV3-1 (or the pseudogene TRBV3-2) and TRBJ2-7, with a weak D call TRBD1 (6 bases). The V and J ends lost 1 base and 0 bases respectively, with 7 bases between them. Germline V gives CDR1 LGHDT, CDR2 YNNKEL (reference sequence). This CDR3 comprises 14 residues. The DNA of the CDR3 is TGTGCCAGCAGCCAAGTGACAGGCTCCTACGAGCAGTACTTC. The encoded protein is CASSQVTGSYEQYF.

The V and J genes are TRBV12-3 or TRBV12-4 and TRBJ2-7; no clear D gene. Trimming removed 3 bases from V and 4 bases from J, with 7 bases in between. CDR3 length: 12 amino acids. The CDR3: CASSFGPYEQYF. CDR3 DNA: TGTGCCAGCAGTTTTGGACCTTACGAGCAGTACTTC.

The table lists this clone with a count of one. V gene TRBV7-2 combines with J gene TRBJ2-3; maybe TRBD1 (5 bases). The CDR3 is made up of 15 amino acids. Trimming cost V 5 bases and J 5 bases, with 17 bases left between them. Germline V gene data show CDR1 as SGHTA and CDR2 as FQGNSA. CDR3 bases: TGTGCCAGCAGCCCCGACAGAGCCATTCGAGATACGCAGTATTTT. Its translation is CASSPDRAIRDTQYF.